One sample yielded the 20 T cell receptor beta chains listed below, sequenced in a study of T cells in localized non-small cell lung cancer. Only in-frame clones appear in the TCRdb table, and some are missing; sequencing was by immunoSEQ multiplex PCR. Altogether about 26,000 clones are present, roughly nine tenths being singletons, with the ten largest covering about 14%. Material: peripheral blood, obtained before any cancer treatment. The receptors come from a female donor of 60 years or more with stage II squamous cell lung carcinoma.

V gene TRBV5-6 combines with J gene TRBJ1-3; weak D call: TRBD1 (5 bases). Per the germline V gene, CDR1 is SGHDT and CDR2 is YYEEEE. This CDR3 spans 15 amino acids. The germline V and J ends were trimmed by 0 bases and 2 bases, with 9 bases remaining between them. CDR3 region: CASSLEGPTGNTIYF. The CDR3 coding sequence is TGTGCCAGCAGCTTGGAGGGACCCACTGGAAACACCATATATTTT.

This clone was seen a single time. V and J are TRBV4-3 and TRBJ1-1, with TRBD1 identical over 9 bases. The length of the CDR3 is 16 residues. Germline lookup yields CDR1 LGHNA and CDR2 YSLEER. Trimming cost V 3 bases and J 1 base; bases outside gene matches: 6. This CDR3 reads CASSQGPTGGNTEAFF. The CDR3 nucleotides are TGCGCCAGCAGCCAGGGCCCGACAGGGGGGAACACTGAAGCTTTCTTT.

The J gene is TRBJ2-3, the V gene TRBV10-3; D is unclear. In germline, CDR1 is ENHRY, CDR2 SYGVKD. The CDR3 covers 13 residues. The ends were cut back, 11 bases at V and 4 bases at J, with 16 bases in the middle. This chain's CDR3 is CASEGQVADTQYF. The CDR3 region has the DNA TGTGCCTCCGAAGGTCAGGTCGCAGATACGCAGTATTTT.

This chain uses TRBV2 with TRBJ2-5, with D uncertain. Germline values: CDR1 SNHLY, CDR2 FYNNEI. The V and J ends lost 4 bases and 3 bases respectively, with 3 bases between them. The CDR3 sequence is 11 residues long. In nucleotides, the CDR3 is TGTGCCAGCAGTGTAGAAGAGACCCAGTACTTC. Protein: CASSVEETQYF.

This sequence joins TRBV7-9 and TRBJ2-1, with 9 bases that match TRBD1. The CDR3 runs to 12 residues. Unmatched junction bases numbered 7, after V lost 5 bases and J lost 14 bases. Germline-derived CDR1 and CDR2 are SEHNR and FQNEAQ (reference sequence). The CDR3 sequence is CASSDGQGREFF. CDR3 nucleotide sequence: TGTGCCAGCAGCGATGGACAGGGGCGGGAGTTCTTC.

The chain links TRBV18 to TRBJ1-1; the D is unclear. Germline loops: CDR1 KGHSH, CDR2 LQKENI. The V and J ends lost 6 bases and 0 bases respectively, with 14 bases between them. The CDR3 is made up of 15 amino acids. CDR3 sequence (DNA): TGTGCCAGCTCTGAGACGACAAGTATGAACACTGAAGCTTTCTTT. Its protein is CASSETTSMNTEAFF.

Notes on this clone: The same CDR3 is also encoded by other DNA sequences in this sample. The V gene is TRBV7-2, the J gene TRBJ2-7, with TRBD1 matching 9 bases. V trimming: 6 bases; J trimming: 3 bases; junction bases outside the gene matches: 9. The germline CDR1 and CDR2 sequences are SGHTA and FQGNSA. This CDR3 comprises 15 residues. The CDR3 loop reads CASRLSTGGSYEQYF. The DNA of the CDR3 is TGTGCCAGCAGACTGAGCACAGGGGGCAGCTACGAGCAGTACTTC.

The chain employs TRBV5-1 and TRBJ2-3; no firm D call. CDR3 size: 14 residues. CDR1 is SGHRS and CDR2 is YFSETQ in the germline V gene. The V end was cut by 0 bases, the J end by 2 bases, with 7 bases between. CDR3 sequence reads: CASSLDPTTDTQYF. The CDR3 bases are TGCGCCAGCAGCTTGGATCCTACCACAGATACGCAGTATTTT.

This clone was seen a single time. CDR3 in DNA: TGCGCCAGCAAGGAGGGGGCTACCTTAGACCTCCACTTT. The encoded protein is CASKEGATLDLHF. The chain employs TRBV5-1 and TRBJ1-6; 7 bases fit TRBD1. CDR3 length: 13 residues. Trimming took 6 bases from V and 15 from J; bases not matched to a gene: 12. Germline CDR1 is SGHRS and CDR2 is YFSETQ.

The chain has TRBV7-9 and TRBJ1-1; D gene unclear. CDR1 is SEHNR, CDR2 FQNEAQ, per germline (reference sequence). V gave up 1 base and J gave up 1 base, with 4 bases separating them. The CDR3 has 13 residues. The CDR3 DNA follows: TGTGCCAGCAGCTTAGATTCGAACACTGAAGCTTTCTTT. This encodes CASSLDSNTEAFF.

This chain uses TRBV5-5 with TRBJ1-6; D is ambiguous. Germline V gene sequence: CDR1 SGHKS, CDR2 YYEKEE (reference sequence). The CDR3 is 12 amino acids. V dropped 1 base and J dropped 15 bases, with 11 bases sitting between them. The CDR3 here is CASSLQEVVLHF. CDR3 nucleotides: TGTGCCAGCAGCTTGCAGGAAGTGGTCCTCCACTTT.

The gene calls are TRBV5-5 and TRBJ1-3; no clear D. Trimming pared 0 bases from V and 0 bases from J, leaving 4 bases between. CDR1 and CDR2 (germline): SGHKS, YYEKEE (reference sequence). CDR3 length: 14 amino acids. For the CDR3, the DNA is TGTGCCAGCAGCTTGGGGAGCTCTGGAAACACCATATATTTT. It yields the protein CASSLGSSGNTIYF.

V usage is TRBV19 and J usage is TRBJ1-6, with TRBD1 as a possible D gene (6 bases). Looked up from germline, CDR1 is LNHDA and CDR2 is SQIVND (reference sequence). V was clipped by 6 bases and J by 7 bases, with 22 bases between them. This CDR3 has 17 residues. DNA for the CDR3: TGTGCCAGTAGCAGACAAAACCCGGGACACGGAAATTCACCCCTCCACTTT. Protein sequence: CASSRQNPGHGNSPLHF.

The chain recombines TRBV7-3 with TRBJ1-1; D is unclear. This CDR3 is 13 amino acids long. Trimming pared 3 bases from V and 1 base from J, leaving 6 bases between. CDR1 is SGHTA and CDR2 is FQGTGA in the germline V gene. The CDR3 DNA sequence: TGTGCCAGCAGCTTGATGGAGAACACTGAAGCTTTCTTT. It yields the protein CASSLMENTEAFF.

This rearrangement joins TRBV6-5 to TRBJ1-5, with D possibly matching TRBD1 (6 bases). Germline V gene sequence: CDR1 MNHEY, CDR2 SVGAGI. This CDR3 spans 13 amino acids. V dropped 8 bases and J dropped 7 bases, with 15 bases sitting between them. The CDR3 here is CASRDRQGQPQHF. The CDR3 DNA is TGTGCCAGCCGAGACAGGCAGGGCCAGCCCCAGCATTTT.

This chain joins TRBV7-9 and TRBJ2-1; 14 nucleotides match TRBD2. J was trimmed by 10 bases and V by 5 bases; bases with no gene match: 7. The CDR3 loop spans 15 amino acids. Germline lookup yields CDR1 SEHNR and CDR2 FQNEAQ (reference sequence). The CDR3 sequence is CASSLGLAGGREQFF. In DNA form, the CDR3 reads TGTGCCAGCAGCCTCGGACTAGCGGGAGGACGGGAGCAGTTCTTC.

V and J are TRBV6-6 and TRBJ2-4; 7 positions match TRBD1. Losses at the gene ends were 9 bases for V and 6 bases for J; bases not matched to a gene: 11. This CDR3 is built from 14 residues. The germline CDR1 and CDR2 sequences are MNHNY and SVGAGI (reference sequence). The chain's CDR3 is CASLDTGVGNIQYF. The CDR3 DNA reads TGTGCCAGTCTTGATACAGGGGTGGGAAACATTCAGTACTTC.

This clone was recorded only once. The J gene is TRBJ2-2, the V gene TRBV21-1; the table's D call, TRBD1, was not checked against the DNA. TRBV21-1 represents a pseudogene. The CDR3 is 16 amino acids. CDR3 sequence: CASSQRGQQYTGELFF. CDR3 sequence (DNA): TGTGCCAGCAGCCAAAGAGGACAGCAGTACACCGGGGAGCTGTTTTTT.

V and J are TRBV7-7 and TRBJ1-1, with D unresolved. The CDR3 consists of 13 residues. In germline, CDR1 is SSHAT, CDR2 FNYEAQ (reference sequence). The germline V and J ends were trimmed by 1 base and 2 bases, with 5 bases remaining between them. CDR3 bases: TGTGCCAGCAGCTTAGACCGCAACACTGAAGCTTTCTTT. This gives the protein CASSLDRNTEAFF.

This clone was detected only once. The chain is built from TRBV14 and TRBJ2-3; 7 bases are a match to TRBD1. This CDR3 has 17 amino acids. Germline CDR1 SGHDN, CDR2 FVKESK. V trimming: 3 bases; J trimming: 2 bases; junction bases outside the gene matches: 11. CDR3 in amino acids: CASSQIQQGLFTDTQYF. CDR3 in DNA: TGTGCCAGCAGCCAGATTCAACAGGGGTTGTTCACAGATACGCAGTATTTT.